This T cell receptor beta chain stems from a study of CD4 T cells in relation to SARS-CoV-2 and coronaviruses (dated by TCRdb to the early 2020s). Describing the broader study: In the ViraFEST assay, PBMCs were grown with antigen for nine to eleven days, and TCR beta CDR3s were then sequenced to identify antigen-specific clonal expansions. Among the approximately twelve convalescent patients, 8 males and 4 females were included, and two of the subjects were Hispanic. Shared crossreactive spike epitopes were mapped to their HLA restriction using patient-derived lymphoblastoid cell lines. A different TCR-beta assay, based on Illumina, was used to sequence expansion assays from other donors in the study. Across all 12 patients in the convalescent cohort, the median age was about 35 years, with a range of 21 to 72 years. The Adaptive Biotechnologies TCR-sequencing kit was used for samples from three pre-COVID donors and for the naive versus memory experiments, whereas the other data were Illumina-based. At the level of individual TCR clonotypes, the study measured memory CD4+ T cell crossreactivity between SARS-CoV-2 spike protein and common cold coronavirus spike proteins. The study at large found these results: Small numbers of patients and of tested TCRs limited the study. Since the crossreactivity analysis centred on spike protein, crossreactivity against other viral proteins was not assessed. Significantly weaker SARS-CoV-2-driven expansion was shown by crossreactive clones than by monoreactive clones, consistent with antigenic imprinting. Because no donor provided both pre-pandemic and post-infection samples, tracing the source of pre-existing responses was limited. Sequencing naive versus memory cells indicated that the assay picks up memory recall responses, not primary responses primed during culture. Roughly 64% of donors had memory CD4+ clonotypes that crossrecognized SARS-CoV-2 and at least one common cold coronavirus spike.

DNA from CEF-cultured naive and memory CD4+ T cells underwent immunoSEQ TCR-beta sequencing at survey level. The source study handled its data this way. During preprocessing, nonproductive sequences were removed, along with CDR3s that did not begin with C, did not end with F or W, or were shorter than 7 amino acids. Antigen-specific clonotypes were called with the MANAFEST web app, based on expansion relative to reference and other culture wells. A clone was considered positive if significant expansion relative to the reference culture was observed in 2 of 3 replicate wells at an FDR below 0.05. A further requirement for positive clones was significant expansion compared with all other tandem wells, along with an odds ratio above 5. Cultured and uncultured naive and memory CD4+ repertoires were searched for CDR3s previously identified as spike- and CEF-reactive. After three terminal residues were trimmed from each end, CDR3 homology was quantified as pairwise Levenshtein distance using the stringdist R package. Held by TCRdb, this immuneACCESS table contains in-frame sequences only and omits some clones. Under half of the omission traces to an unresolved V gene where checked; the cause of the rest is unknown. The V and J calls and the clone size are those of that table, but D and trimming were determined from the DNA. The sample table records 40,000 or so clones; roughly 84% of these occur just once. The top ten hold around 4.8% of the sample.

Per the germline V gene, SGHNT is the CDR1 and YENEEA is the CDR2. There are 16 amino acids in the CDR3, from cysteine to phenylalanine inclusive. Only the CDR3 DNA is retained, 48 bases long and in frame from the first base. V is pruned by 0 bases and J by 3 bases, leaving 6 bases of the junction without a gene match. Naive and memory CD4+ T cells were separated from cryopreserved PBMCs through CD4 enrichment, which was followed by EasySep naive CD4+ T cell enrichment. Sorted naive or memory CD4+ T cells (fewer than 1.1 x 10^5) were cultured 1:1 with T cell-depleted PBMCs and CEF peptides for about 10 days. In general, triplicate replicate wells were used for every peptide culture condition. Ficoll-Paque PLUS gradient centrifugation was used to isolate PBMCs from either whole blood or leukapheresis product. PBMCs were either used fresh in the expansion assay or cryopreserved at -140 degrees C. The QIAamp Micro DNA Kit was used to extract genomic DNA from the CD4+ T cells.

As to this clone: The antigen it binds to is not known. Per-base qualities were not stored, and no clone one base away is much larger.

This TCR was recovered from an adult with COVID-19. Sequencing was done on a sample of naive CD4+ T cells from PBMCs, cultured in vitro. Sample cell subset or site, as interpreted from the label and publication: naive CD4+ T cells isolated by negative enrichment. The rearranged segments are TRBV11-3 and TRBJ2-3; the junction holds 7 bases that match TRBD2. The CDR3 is CASSLEAGAGTDTQYF. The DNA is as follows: TGTGCCAGCAGCTTAGAGGCGGGAGCAGGGACAGATACGCAGTATTTT.